These 31 T cell receptor beta chains share one sample of origin, sequenced in a study of T cells in Graves' hyperthyroidism and ophthalmopathy. Template material for amplifying TCR beta CDR3 regions consisted of RNA transcripts. The HTBI primer set served for first-round RT-PCR of the TCR CDR3. One entry per CDR3 protein results from TCRdb running MiXCR on the multiplex PCR reads. The data show roughly 840,000 distinct CDR3 sequences, with roughly 37% seen just once and approximately 10% held by the top ten. The sample comprised blood. The receptor set was obtained from a man between 18 and 35 years old with Graves' hyperthyroidism.

Worth noting for this clonotype: The CDR3 end shows no conserved phenylalanine or tryptophan, and so a read error is likely. Because the CDR3's place on the DNA is in doubt, the DNA is left out and the CDR3 is given as listed by TCRdb. The chain uses TRBV20-1 and TRBJ2-5. The CDR3 adds up to 8 amino acids, both ends counted. Per the germline V gene, CDR1 is DFQATT and CDR2 is SNEGSKA (reference sequence). CDR3 residues: CSARPRAS.

Concerning this clonotype itself: The germline gene is not matched at one end of the junction; a read error may be the cause. This sequence joins TRBV7-7 and TRBJ2-7, with a possible D match to TRBD1 (6 bases). The CDR3 extends over 15 amino acids. Looked up from germline, CDR1 is SSHAT and CDR2 is FNYEAQ (reference sequence). CDR3 sequence reads: CASSLGDIKSCEQYF. CDR3 DNA: TGTGCTAGCAGCTTAGGGGACATAAAATCCTGCGAGCAGTACTTC.

This chain joins TRBV4-3 and TRBJ2-7; TRBD1 agrees at 7 bases. V dropped 4 bases and J dropped 1; count of bases not matched to a gene: 7. CDR3 size: 15 residues. Germline loops: CDR1 LGHNA, CDR2 YSLEER. The CDR3 loop is CASSPTLQGSYEQYF. The CDR3 nucleotides are TGCGCCAGCAGCCCTACCTTACAGGGGTCCTACGAGCAGTACTTC.

The chain recombines TRBV19 with TRBJ1-5; D is perhaps TRBD1 (5 bases). Trimming shortened V by 7 bases and J by 0 bases, and 19 bases separated the two germline ends. This CDR3 has 17 residues. The V gene's germline CDR1 is LNHDA and CDR2 SQIVND (reference sequence). CDR3 residues: CASNPPPDTHSNQPQHF. CDR3 sequence (DNA): TGTGCCAGTAACCCACCGCCGGACACCCATAGCAATCAGCCCCAGCATTTT. Full variable domain (missing parts from reference TRBV19 and TRBJ1-5): DGGITQSPKYLFRKEGQNVTLSCEQNLNHDAMYWYRQDPGQGLRLIYYSQIVNDFQKGDIAEGYSVSREKKESFPLTVTSAQKNPTAFYLCASNPPPDTHSNQPQHFGDGTRLSIL.

This rearrangement joins TRBV20-1 to TRBJ1-6; 8 bases fit TRBD1. This CDR3 contains 17 residues. Per germline, CDR1 DFQATT and CDR2 SNEGSKA (reference sequence). Losses at the gene ends were 3 bases for V and 7 bases for J; bases not matched to a gene: 14. In nucleotides, the CDR3 is TGCAGTGCTAGTAGAACAGGGGGTCCCGGAACGAATTCACCCCTCCACTTT. Its translation: CSASRTGGPGTNSPLHF.

This chain uses TRBV11-2 with TRBJ1-2, with unresolved D. The CDR3 totals 13 residues. V lost 4 bases and J lost 5, with 11 bases in between. The germline CDR1 and CDR2 sequences are SGHAT and FQNNGV. CDR3 residues: CASSSVRAYGYTF. The DNA for the CDR3 is TGTGCCAGCAGCTCCGTCCGGGCTTATGGCTACACCTTC.

V is TRBV2 and J is TRBJ1-2; 10 bases fit TRBD1. This CDR3 is 14 amino acids long. The V and J ends lost 4 bases and 6 bases, in that order; junction bases with no gene match: 5. The germline V gene encodes CDR1 SNHLY and CDR2 FYNNEI. Here the CDR3 reads CASSGTGGVNGYTF. DNA of the CDR3: TGTGCCAGCAGTGGGACAGGGGGAGTGAATGGCTACACCTTC.

The genes are TRBV20-1 and TRBJ2-7, with D unclear. CDR1 is DFQATT, CDR2 SNEGSKA, per germline (reference sequence). The CDR3 loop spans 14 amino acids. Trimming stripped 1 base from V and 2 bases from J, with 12 bases between. The CDR3 nucleotides read TGCAGTGCTAGAGCCCCCAGTGGCCCCTACGAGCAGTACTTC. As protein: CSARAPSGPYEQYF.

This clonotype was counted a few times. The chain recombines TRBV14 with TRBJ2-6; D unclear. This CDR3 spans 15 amino acids. The germline V gene has CDR1 SGHDN and CDR2 FVKESK. V lost 4 bases and J 0 bases, leaving 7 bases between the germline ends. CDR3 region: CASSRTLSGANVLTF. For the CDR3, the DNA is TGTGCCAGCAGCCGCACACTCTCTGGGGCCAACGTCCTGACTTTC.

In regard to this clonotype: A much larger clone sits a single nucleotide away, making a read error possible. The rearrangement joins TRBV20-1 to TRBJ1-6; 8 nucleotides align to TRBD1. V was pared by 2 bases and J by 2 bases, with 2 bases of the junction left unmatched. Germline V gene data show CDR1 as DFQATT and CDR2 as SNEGSKA (reference sequence). The CDR3 has 15 residues. The CDR3 region is CSARWTGPYNSPLHF. CDR3 coding DNA: TGCAGTGCTAGATGGACAGGGCCCTATAATTCACCCCTCCACTTT.

A few counts support this clonotype. The chain recombines TRBV5-6 with TRBJ2-6; D is uncertain. CDR1 SGHDT and CDR2 YYEEEE come from the germline V gene. V gave up 1 base and J gave up 6 bases, with 8 bases separating them. The CDR3 is 14 residues long. The DNA of the CDR3 is TGTGCCAGCAGCTTGCGGGTGGAGGCCAACGTCCTGACTTTC. Protein sequence: CASSLRVEANVLTF.

The V call is TRBV7-9, the J call TRBJ1-4, with no clear D. Trimming stripped 8 bases from V and 5 bases from J, with 15 bases between. The V gene's germline CDR1 is SEHNR and CDR2 FQNEAQ (reference sequence). This CDR3 spans 14 amino acids. The CDR3 DNA follows: TGTGCCAGCTCACCAGCAGGAGGGAATGAAAAACTGTTTTTT. It yields the protein CASSPAGGNEKLFF. Looking up the rest from reference TRBV7-9 and TRBJ1-4 gives the full variable domain: DTGVSQNPRHKITKRGQNVTFRCDPISEHNRLYWYRQTLGQGPEFLTYFQNEAQLEKSRLLSDRFSAERPKGSFSTLEIQRTEQGDSAMYLCASSPAGGNEKLFFGSGTQLSVL.

This chain joins TRBV7-2 and TRBJ1-6, with 8 nucleotides matching TRBD1. From germline, CDR1 is SGHTA and CDR2 FQGNSA. The junction had 14 bases not matched to a gene; V was cut back by 5 bases and J by 8 bases. This CDR3 spans 17 amino acids. The CDR3 coding sequence is TGTGCCAGCAGCCACCACCCCGAGGACAGGGCGGATTCACCCCTCCACTTT. Encoded protein: CASSHHPEDRADSPLHF.

The chain's CDR3 is CASTSPPGELFF. The CDR3 DNA reads TGTGCCAGCACCAGTCCCCCCGGGGAGCTGTTTTTT. The chain employs TRBV10-3 and TRBJ2-2; D not certain. Trimming took off 10 bases at V and 6 bases at J, with 12 bases between the two ends. CDR3 size: 12 residues. Germline V gene sequence: CDR1 ENHRY, CDR2 SYGVKD.

This chain joins TRBV7-8 and TRBJ1-5; 10 bases agree with TRBD1. CDR1 SGHVS and CDR2 FQNEAQ come from the germline V gene. This CDR3 is 16 amino acids long. V trimming: 1 base; J trimming: 6 bases; junction bases outside the gene matches: 6. The CDR3 DNA follows: TGTGCCAGCAGCTTAGGGCCGGGGACAGGGGTTCAGCCCCAGCATTTT. Translating it yields CASSLGPGTGVQPQHF.

This clonotype appeared a few times. The gene calls are TRBV6-4 and TRBJ1-1, with a tentative D call TRBD1 (5 bases). This CDR3 comprises 16 residues. From germline, CDR1 is MRHNA and CDR2 SNTAGT. The V end was cut by 2 bases, the J end by 1 base, with 14 bases between. In DNA, the CDR3 is TGTGCCAGCAGTGACCCCACTGGGACGAGGAACACTGAAGCTTTCTTT. This translates into CASSDPTGTRNTEAFF.

This clonotype was seen a handful of times. The chain employs TRBV7-2 and TRBJ2-7; TRBD2 matches 9 bases. The ends lost 2 bases at V and 5 bases at J; junction bases unmatched: 10. The CDR3 runs to 16 residues. CDR1 is SGHTA and CDR2 is FQGNSA in the germline V gene. Written as DNA, the CDR3 is TGTGCCAGCAGCTTAATTGCCGGACTAGCGTCCCACGAGCAGTACTTC. Amino acids: CASSLIAGLASHEQYF.

With regard to this clonotype: The conserved final phenylalanine or tryptophan is absent from the CDR3, which likely points to a read error. Because the CDR3's place on the DNA is in doubt, the DNA is left out and the CDR3 is given as listed by TCRdb. This chain joins TRBV7-9 and TRBJ2-2; TRBD2, as called in the table, went unchecked against the DNA. 16 amino acids form the CDR3, both terminal residues included. Germline CDR1 reads SEHNR; CDR2 reads FQNEAQ (reference sequence). The CDR3 loop is CASSLLGGMNTGELVL.

This clonotype was detected many times. V is TRBV7-9 and J is TRBJ2-2; tentatively, D is TRBD2 (6 bases). The CDR3 consists of 15 residues. CDR1 SEHNR and CDR2 FQNEAQ come from the germline V gene (reference sequence). Trimming shortened V by 3 bases and J by 9 bases, and 17 bases separated the two germline ends. DNA of the CDR3: TGTGCCAGCAGCTTTGGACCAATCGGGGGTCGGGAGCTGTTTTTT. This sequence encodes CASSFGPIGGRELFF.

This clonotype was counted many times. The genes are TRBV25-1 and TRBJ2-7, with D perhaps matching TRBD1 (5 bases). This CDR3 is built from 14 residues. The V end was cut by 1 base, the J end by 2 bases, with 9 bases between. Germline V CDR1 and CDR2: MGHDK, SYGVNS. The CDR3 loop reads CASSESRVPYEQYF. The CDR3 region has the DNA TGTGCCAGCAGTGAATCCAGGGTACCCTACGAGCAGTACTTC.

This clonotype was recorded a few times. The chain has TRBV12-3 or TRBV12-4 and TRBJ2-7; D remains ambiguous. CDR3 size: 15 residues. The V gene lost 1 base and the J gene lost 4 bases, with 14 bases spanning the gap. In DNA form, the CDR3 reads TGTGCCAGCAGTTTAGGCCTAGGAGACGGTTACGAGCAGTACTTC. Protein product: CASSLGLGDGYEQYF.

This clonotype was recorded only once. A much larger clonotype is one base distant, so this may be a read error. This chain uses TRBV15 with TRBJ2-2; D remains unclear. CDR1 is LNHNV, CDR2 YYDKDF, per germline (reference sequence). This CDR3 region has 14 residues. The CDR3 protein is CAASRDIGPGELFF. The CDR3 DNA sequence: TGTGCCGCCAGCAGAGATATAGGGCCCGGGGAGCTGTTTTTT.

A note on this clonotype: An end of the junction does not agree with germline; a read error may underlie this. The chain uses TRBV6-1 and TRBJ1-5; 8 bases align to TRBD1. CDR1 and CDR2 from the germline V gene are MNHNS and SASEGT. The length of the CDR3 is 15 residues. Written as DNA, the CDR3 is TGTGCCAGTAGTGGAGGGACAGGCAGCAATCAGCCCCAGCATTTT. Translated, it gives CASSGGTGSNQPQHF.

This clonotype was detected many times. The gene calls are TRBV2 and TRBJ2-5; D is possibly TRBD1 or TRBD2 (5 bases each). Germline V gene lookup returns CDR1 SNHLY and CDR2 FYNNEI. The CDR3 runs to 14 residues. The V gene lost 11 bases and the J gene lost 0 bases, with 16 bases spanning the gap. CDR3 sequence reads: CAGQADSYQETQYF. Written as DNA, the CDR3 is TGTGCCGGACAAGCGGACTCGTACCAAGAGACCCAGTACTTC.

This clonotype was detected only once. A clone one base away is much larger, so this may be a read error. This chain uses TRBV10-3 with TRBJ1-1; D might be TRBD1 (5 bases). CDR3 length: 11 amino acids. The germline V gene has CDR1 ENHRY and CDR2 SYGVKD. The CDR3 coding sequence is TGTGTGCACGGGGGGGAGTCTGAAGCTTTCTTT. Protein product: CVHGGESEAFF.

In its sample, this clonotype was seen many times. The rearrangement links TRBV20-1 to TRBJ2-2; D remains unclear. CDR1 and CDR2 from the germline V gene are DFQATT and SNEGSKA (reference sequence). The CDR3 has 14 residues. V was shortened by 4 bases and J by 6 bases, with 15 bases between the two germline ends. CDR3 loop: CSAINGFGSGELFF. The CDR3 region has the DNA TGCAGTGCTATAAACGGCTTCGGCTCCGGGGAGCTGTTTTTT.

This clonotype was picked up many times. This sequence joins TRBV13 and TRBJ1-4, with D possibly TRBD1 on 6 matching bases. Deletions cut 6 bases from V and 11 bases from J, with 16 bases between. Looked up from germline, CDR1 is PRHDT and CDR2 is FYEKMQ (reference sequence). The CDR3 loop spans 13 amino acids. The CDR3 here is CASSSALGAKLFF. The CDR3 nucleotides read TGTGCCAGCAGTTCTGCCCTGGGGGCCAAACTGTTTTTT.

The gene calls are TRBV2 and TRBJ1-3, with 7 nucleotides matching TRBD1. Germline V lookup: CDR1 SNHLY, CDR2 FYNNEI. J was trimmed by 2 bases and V by 3 bases; bases with no gene match: 7. The CDR3 length is 16 residues. CDR3 nucleotides: TGTGCCAGCAGTGACTCGGGACAGAGCCCTGGAAACACCATATATTTT. Translated, it gives CASSDSGQSPGNTIYF.

The chain couples TRBV6-5 to TRBJ1-2; 7 positions agree with TRBD1. The CDR3 length is 18 residues. Germline trimming cut 8 bases from V and 6 bases from J; bases unmatched to any gene: 24. CDR1 MNHEY and CDR2 SVGAGI come from the germline V gene. The CDR3 region has the DNA TGTGCCAGCTCACCTCTTTATCCGATCGGGACAGTGCTTGATGGCTACACCTTC. Translation: CASSPLYPIGTVLDGYTF.

The table lists this clonotype with a count of one. The CDR3 is CATSREGRYSVEDTQYF. The DNA for the CDR3 is TGTGCCACCAGCAGAGAGGGGCGCTACAGCGTTGAAGATACGCAGTACTTC. The chain combines TRBV15 with TRBJ2-5; possibly TRBD1 for D (5 bases). This CDR3 is 17 amino acids long. CDR1 and CDR2 from the germline V gene are LNHNV and YYDKDF (reference sequence). The ends were cut back, 0 bases at V and 11 bases at J, with 25 bases in the middle.

On this clonotype itself: Given a far larger clone just one base away, this is likely a sequencing read error. Given the absence of the conserved phenylalanine or tryptophan at the CDR3 end, a read error is likely. The chain employs TRBV20-1 and TRBJ2-7; the D call may be TRBD1 or TRBD2 (5 bases each). The V and J ends lost 3 bases and 4 bases respectively, with 7 bases between them. The CDR3 is 11 amino acids. Germline V gene data show CDR1 as DFQATT and CDR2 as SNEGSKA (reference sequence). The CDR3 protein is CSARGVYEQYL. DNA of the CDR3: TGCAGTGCTAGGGGGGTTTACGAGCAGTACCTC.